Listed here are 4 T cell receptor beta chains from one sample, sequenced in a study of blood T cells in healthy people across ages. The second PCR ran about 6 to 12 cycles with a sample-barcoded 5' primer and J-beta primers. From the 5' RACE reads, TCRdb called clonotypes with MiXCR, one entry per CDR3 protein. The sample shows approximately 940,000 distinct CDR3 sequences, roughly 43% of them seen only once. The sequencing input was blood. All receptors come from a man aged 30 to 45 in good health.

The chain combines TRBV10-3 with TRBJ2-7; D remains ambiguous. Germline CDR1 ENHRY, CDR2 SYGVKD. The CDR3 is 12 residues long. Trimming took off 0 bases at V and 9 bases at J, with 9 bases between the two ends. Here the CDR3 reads CAISESDVGQYF. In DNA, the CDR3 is TGTGCCATCAGTGAGTCGGACGTCGGGCAGTACTTC.

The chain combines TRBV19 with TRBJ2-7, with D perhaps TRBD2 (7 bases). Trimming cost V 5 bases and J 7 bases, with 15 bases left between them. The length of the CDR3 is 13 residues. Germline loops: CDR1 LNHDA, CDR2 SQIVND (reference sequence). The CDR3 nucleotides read TGTGCCAGTAGTCCGACGGGGGGCCGTGAGCAGTACTTC. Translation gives CASSPTGGREQYF.

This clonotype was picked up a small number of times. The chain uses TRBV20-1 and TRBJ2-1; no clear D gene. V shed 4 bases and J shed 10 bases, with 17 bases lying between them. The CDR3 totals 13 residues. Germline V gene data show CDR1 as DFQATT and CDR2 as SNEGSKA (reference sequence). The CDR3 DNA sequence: TGCAGTGCTAAGGTGACCCATGGGATGGAGCAGTTCTTC. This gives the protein CSAKVTHGMEQFF.

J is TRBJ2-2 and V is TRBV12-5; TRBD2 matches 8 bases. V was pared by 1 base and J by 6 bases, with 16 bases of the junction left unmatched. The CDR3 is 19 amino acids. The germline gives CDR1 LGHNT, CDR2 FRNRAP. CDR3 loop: CASGLAPDFIAGFSGELFF. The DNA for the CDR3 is TGTGCTAGTGGTTTGGCCCCCGACTTTATAGCGGGGTTCTCCGGGGAGCTGTTTTTT. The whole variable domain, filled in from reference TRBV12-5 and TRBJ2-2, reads DARVTQTPRHKVTEMGQEVTMRCQPILGHNTVFWYRQTMMQGLELLAYFRNRAPLDDSGMPKDRFSAEMPDATLATLKIQPSEPRDSAVYFCASGLAPDFIAGFSGELFFGEGSRLTVL.